Each of the 9 T cell receptor beta chains below was sequenced from the same sample in a study of vaccination and CD4 T cells after COVID-19. Which antigens these TCRs recognize remains unknown. As to treatment: roughly 11-day PBMC culture with coronavirus spike peptide pools or control peptides (ViraFEST assay). Cultured CD4+ T-cell DNA underwent Oncomine TCR Beta short-read sequencing. Via MiXCR, TCRdb re-called the PCR reads, giving one row per CDR3 protein. The sample shows roughly 15,000 distinct CDR3 sequences, roughly 56% of them seen only once. Sequenced material: CD4+ T cells from blood, cultured in vitro, taken after SARS-CoV-2 vaccination. The receptor source for this set is a human donor who had recovered from COVID-19.

The chain combines TRBV6-5 with TRBJ1-1; no clear D gene. CDR3 length: 16 amino acids. V lost 0 bases and J 1 base, leaving 12 bases between the germline ends. Germline V gene data show CDR1 as MNHEY and CDR2 as SVGAGI. CDR3 nucleotides: TGTGCCAGCAGTTACTCGGGCGGGGTTAAGAACACTGAAGCTTTCTTT. Amino acids: CASSYSGGVKNTEAFF.

The chain is built from TRBV6-1 and TRBJ1-1, with no clear D. Germline CDR1 MNHNS, CDR2 SASEGT. The V and J ends lost 7 bases and 4 bases respectively, with 13 bases between them. This CDR3 has 13 amino acids. The CDR3 sequence is CASNSPSLTEAFF. The CDR3 DNA reads as TGTGCCAGCAACTCCCCCTCGCTCACTGAAGCTTTCTTT.

V is TRBV7-9 and J is TRBJ2-1, with TRBD2 matching 14 bases. CDR3 length: 17 residues. Germline assignment: CDR1 SEHNR and CDR2 FQNEAQ (reference sequence). V was pared by 6 bases and J by 7 bases, with 11 bases of the junction left unmatched. The CDR3: CASSTGLAGGPRNEQFF. The CDR3, as DNA: TGTGCCAGCAGTACAGGACTAGCGGGGGGCCCTAGGAATGAGCAGTTCTTC.

This chain links TRBV7-2 with TRBJ1-2; D is possibly TRBD1 (6 bases). CDR3 length equals 15 residues. Trimming took off 5 bases at V and 4 bases at J, with 17 bases between the two ends. CDR1 and CDR2 from the germline V gene are SGHTA and FQGNSA. The CDR3 sequence: CASSIQGMASYGYTF. For the CDR3, the DNA is TGTGCCAGCAGCATACAGGGTATGGCTAGCTATGGCTACACCTTC.

The chain has TRBV6-1 and TRBJ2-7; D unclear. Trimming took off 6 bases at V and 3 bases at J, with 9 bases between the two ends. From germline, CDR1 is MNHNS and CDR2 SASEGT. The CDR3 spans 12 residues. This CDR3 reads CASRPYNYEQYF. As DNA, the CDR3 is TGTGCCAGCAGGCCGTACAACTACGAGCAGTACTTC.

CDR3: CASSSGGSYNSPLHF. CDR3 nucleotide sequence: TGTGCCAGCAGCTCAGGGGGCTCCTATAATTCACCCCTCCACTTT. The rearrangement uses TRBV9 and TRBJ1-6; 7 bases line up with TRBD1. The CDR3 spans 15 residues. The V gene end was trimmed by 4 bases and the J gene end by 0 bases; junction bases not matched to a gene: 1. Germline V gene lookup returns CDR1 SGDLS and CDR2 YYNGEE.

This clonotype was observed a handful of times. The rearrangement joins TRBV7-6 to TRBJ2-2; no definite D call. V dropped 1 base and J dropped 0 bases, with 15 bases sitting between them. Germline-derived CDR1 and CDR2 are SGHVS and FNYEAQ. This CDR3 contains 18 residues. The CDR3 DNA reads as TGTGCCAGCAGCTTAGTATCACCCTTCGGGCCGAACACCGGGGAGCTGTTTTTT. Translating it yields CASSLVSPFGPNTGELFF.

The CDR3 region has the DNA TGTGCCAGCAGCTCCGGACTCTCCGCGGCGCAGTATTTT. It translates to CASSSGLSAAQYF. The rearrangement uses TRBV7-8 and TRBJ2-3, with D possibly TRBD2 on 5 matching bases. The CDR3 loop spans 13 amino acids. V lost 4 bases, J lost 10 bases, and 15 bases lay in between. CDR1 is SGHVS, CDR2 FQNEAQ, per germline.

The table lists this clonotype with a count of one. The chain carries TRBV20-1 and TRBJ2-1, with TRBD2 identical over 9 bases. The V and J ends lost 1 base and 0 bases, in that order; junction bases with no gene match: 4. The CDR3 runs to 16 residues. CDR1 and CDR2 (germline): DFQATT, SNEGSKA (reference sequence). The CDR3 nucleotides are TGCAGTGCTAGAGCTAGCGGGGCAAGCTCCTACAATGAGCAGTTCTTC. This codes for CSARASGASSYNEQFF.